This T cell receptor (beta chain) was sequenced in a study of T cells in Graves' hyperthyroidism and ophthalmopathy. The study, taken as a whole, reports: Separation of ophthalmopathy from stable hyperthyroidism was achieved by a 13 V-J model.

CDR3 size: 12 residues. Germline assignment: CDR1 SGHVS and CDR2 FQNEAQ. This clonotype was seen many times. The antigen remains undetermined. The junction and the germline gene differ at one end; a read error may be behind it. TCR beta CDR3 region amplification was performed from RNA transcripts. First-round RT-PCR with HTBI primers amplified the TCR CDR3 region. MiXCR, applied by TCRdb to the multiplex PCR reads, yields one record per CDR3 protein. The sample gives approximately 520,000 distinct CDR3 sequences, roughly 20% of which show up once; 26% is in the top ten. J is TRBJ1-2 and V is TRBV7-8; D may be TRBD1 (5 bases). The source of this sequence is a man between 18 and 29 years old with Graves' hyperthyroidism. The sequenced material came from blood. The CDR3 region has the DNA TGTGCCAGCAGCTTAGGGGGCCCAAAACCCTCTTTC. This codes for CASSLGGPKPSF.